This TCR beta chain emerged from a study of high-grade serous ovarian cancer treatment subgroups (dated by TCRdb to the early 2020s). With respect to the entire study: A mean of around 13,000 reads and thousands of unique TCR beta rearrangements per sample was generated by sequencing. Under a laparoscopic triage algorithm, patients with high-grade serous ovarian cancer were grouped by complete gross resection or by neoadjuvant chemotherapy response, and the study profiled the TCR beta repertoires of these patients. Of the approximately 30 patients in the cohort, 10 had no residual disease after primary surgery (R0), 10 were excellent NACT responders, and 10 were poor NACT responders. One primary tumor sample and two metastatic tumor samples were collected from each patient, for a total of some 90 samples.

Concerning this clone: This receptor's antigen is unknown. It has no much larger one-base neighbor in the sample; base qualities were not kept.

What the research found in general, with its limitations: TCR repertoire analyses focused on CDR3; CDR1 and CDR2 were not analyzed. Bulk tumor TCR sequencing lacked spatial information, limiting insight into HGSC tumor complexity and diversity. Repertoire similarity between tumors from the same patient ranged from roughly 0.095 to 0.85, while tumors from different patients showed almost no similarity. TCR clonal relatedness correlated positively with neoantigen level and, by trend, with copy number variation and mutation load from whole-genome sequencing.

Tumor samples were collected prior to definitive surgery or chemotherapy. Genomic DNA was extracted by the MD Anderson Biospecimen Extraction Resource, and TCR sequencing was done by the MD Anderson Cancer Genomics Laboratory. Between the V and J ends, shortened by 9 bases and 6 bases respectively, the junction contains 17 bases. Per the germline V gene, MDHEN is the CDR1 and SYDVKM is the CDR2. Measured from the cysteine to the phenylalanine, the CDR3 is 13 residues long. The read is trimmed to its CDR3 DNA, 39 bases read in frame from base 1. High-throughput TCR profiling via ImmunoSEQ was performed on the roughly 98 tumor samples. Per the authors' processing: Repertoire diversity metrics included richness (unique productive sequences), clonality, evenness and relatedness; Bhattacharyya coefficient assessed similarity between samples. A sensitivity analysis excluded TCRs with fewer than two reads and gave consistent conclusions. Drawn from immuneACCESS, this table holds only the in-frame rearrangements with V and J called that TCRdb kept. Clones are partly lost; checked studies trace under half to an unresolved V gene and leave the rest unexplained. From that table come the V and J calls and clone size; the DNA was used to work out D and trimming. The sample data list 18,000 or so clones, and approximately 81% of these were observed just once. Together, the top ten hold approximately 6% of the sample.

This clonotype was sampled from a human donor with high-grade serous ovarian cancer. Sequencing was done on a sample of tumor tissue. This sequence uses TRBV28 and TRBJ1-2; no confident D gene assignment can be made. The CDR3 region has the sequence CASVTGEVDGYTF. The DNA sequence reads TGTGCCAGTGTTACCGGGGAGGTAGATGGCTACACCTTC.